This record concerns one T cell receptor beta chain sequence. What it recognizes is unknown. TCRdb's table, derived via immunoSEQ multiplex PCR, lists solely in-frame clones and lacks some. This sample has fewer than 95,000 clones, with about 89% found just once. The sample comes from a study of OX40 agonist ivuxolimab in advanced cancers. Whole-study results and caveats: Some patients who did not respond also had low normalized T-cell clonal expansion.

Looked up from germline, CDR1 is MNHNS and CDR2 is SASEGT. The CDR3 length is 17 residues. The V segment lost 3 bases and the J segment 0 bases; nucleotides outside the gene matches: 4. The rearrangement links TRBV6-1 to TRBJ1-3; TRBD1 aligns across 11 bases. Material: CD4+ or CD8+ T cells sorted from blood, obtained in a trial of the OX40 agonist ivuxolimab. This receptor was identified in an adult with an advanced solid tumor such as melanoma, head and neck, liver or kidney cancer. The CDR3 DNA sequence: TGTGCCAGCAGTGAGGGGACAGGGGGTAACTCTGGAAACACCATATATTTT. It yields the protein CASSEGTGGNSGNTIYF.